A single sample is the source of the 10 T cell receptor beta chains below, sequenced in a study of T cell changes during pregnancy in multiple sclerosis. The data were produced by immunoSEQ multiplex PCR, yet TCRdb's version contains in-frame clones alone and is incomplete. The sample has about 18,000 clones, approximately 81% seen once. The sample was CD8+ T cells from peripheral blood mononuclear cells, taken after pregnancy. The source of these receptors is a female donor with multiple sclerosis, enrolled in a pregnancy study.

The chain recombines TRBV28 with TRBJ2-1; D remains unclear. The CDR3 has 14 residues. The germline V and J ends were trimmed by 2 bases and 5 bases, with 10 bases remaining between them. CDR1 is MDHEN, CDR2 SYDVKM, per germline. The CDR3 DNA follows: TGTGCCAGCAGTTTAGCTAATCGGGACAATGAGCAGTTCTTC. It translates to CASSLANRDNEQFF.

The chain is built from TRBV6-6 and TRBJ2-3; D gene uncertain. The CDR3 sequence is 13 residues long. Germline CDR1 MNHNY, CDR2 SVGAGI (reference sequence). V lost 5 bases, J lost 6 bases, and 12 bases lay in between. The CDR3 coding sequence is TGTGCCAGCAGTGAGGTCCTATTGGATACGCAGTATTTT. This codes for CASSEVLLDTQYF.

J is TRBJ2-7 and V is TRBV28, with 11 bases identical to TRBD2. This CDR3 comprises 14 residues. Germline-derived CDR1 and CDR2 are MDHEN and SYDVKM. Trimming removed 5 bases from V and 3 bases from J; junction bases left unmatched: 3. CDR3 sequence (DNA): TGTGCCAGCAGTCCCGGGACTAGCGGCTACGAGCAGTACTTC. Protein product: CASSPGTSGYEQYF.

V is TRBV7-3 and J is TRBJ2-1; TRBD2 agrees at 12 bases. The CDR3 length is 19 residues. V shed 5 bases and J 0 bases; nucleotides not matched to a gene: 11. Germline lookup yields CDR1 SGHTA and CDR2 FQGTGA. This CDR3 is CASSPVLAGGPSSYNEQFF. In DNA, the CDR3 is TGTGCCAGCAGCCCCGTGCTAGCGGGGGGGCCGAGCTCCTACAATGAGCAGTTCTTC. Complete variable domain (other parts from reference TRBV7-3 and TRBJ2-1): GAGVSQTPSNKVTEKGKYVELRCDPISGHTALYWYRQSLGQGPEFLIYFQGTGAADDSGLPNDRFFAVRPEGSVSTLKIQRTERGDSAVYLCASSPVLAGGPSSYNEQFFGPGTRLTVL.

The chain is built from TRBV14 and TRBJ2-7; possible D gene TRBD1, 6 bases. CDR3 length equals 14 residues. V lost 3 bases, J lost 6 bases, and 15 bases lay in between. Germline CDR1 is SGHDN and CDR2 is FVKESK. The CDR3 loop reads CASSQLNRDVEQYF. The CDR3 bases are TGTGCCAGCAGCCAGTTAAACAGGGACGTCGAGCAGTACTTC.

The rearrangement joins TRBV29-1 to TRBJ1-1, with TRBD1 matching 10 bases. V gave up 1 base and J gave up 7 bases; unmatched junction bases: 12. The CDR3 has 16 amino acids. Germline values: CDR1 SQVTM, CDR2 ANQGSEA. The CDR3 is CSVEGGKGTGAFEAFF. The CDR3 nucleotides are TGCAGCGTTGAAGGCGGAAAAGGGACAGGGGCCTTTGAAGCTTTCTTT.

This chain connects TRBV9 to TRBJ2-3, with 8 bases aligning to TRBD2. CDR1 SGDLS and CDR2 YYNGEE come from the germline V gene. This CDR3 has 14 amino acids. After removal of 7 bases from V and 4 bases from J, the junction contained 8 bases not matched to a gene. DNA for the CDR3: TGTGCCAGCGACAGAGCGGGAGCCCCAGATACGCAGTATTTT. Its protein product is CASDRAGAPDTQYF.

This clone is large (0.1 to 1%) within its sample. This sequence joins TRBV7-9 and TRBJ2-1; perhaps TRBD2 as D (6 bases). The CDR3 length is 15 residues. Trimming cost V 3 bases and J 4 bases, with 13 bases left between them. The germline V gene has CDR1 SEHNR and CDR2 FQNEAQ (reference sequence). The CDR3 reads CASSFEGGTYNEQFF. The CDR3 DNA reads TGTGCCAGCAGCTTCGAGGGCGGGACGTACAATGAGCAGTTCTTC.

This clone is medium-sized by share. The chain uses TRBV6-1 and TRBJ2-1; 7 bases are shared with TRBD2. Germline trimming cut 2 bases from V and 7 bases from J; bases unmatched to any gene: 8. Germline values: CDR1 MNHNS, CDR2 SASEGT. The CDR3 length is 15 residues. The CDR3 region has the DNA TGTGCCAGCAGTGAAATGGGGGAGGGGAGTAATGAGCAGTTCTTC. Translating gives CASSEMGEGSNEQFF.

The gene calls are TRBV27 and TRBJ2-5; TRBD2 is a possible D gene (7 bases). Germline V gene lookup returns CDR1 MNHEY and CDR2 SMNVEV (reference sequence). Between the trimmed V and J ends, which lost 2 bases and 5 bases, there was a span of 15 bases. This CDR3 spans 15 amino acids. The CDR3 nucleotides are TGTGCCAGCAGTTTAACGGGGGGCGAGGAGGAGACCCAGTACTTC. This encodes CASSLTGGEEETQYF.